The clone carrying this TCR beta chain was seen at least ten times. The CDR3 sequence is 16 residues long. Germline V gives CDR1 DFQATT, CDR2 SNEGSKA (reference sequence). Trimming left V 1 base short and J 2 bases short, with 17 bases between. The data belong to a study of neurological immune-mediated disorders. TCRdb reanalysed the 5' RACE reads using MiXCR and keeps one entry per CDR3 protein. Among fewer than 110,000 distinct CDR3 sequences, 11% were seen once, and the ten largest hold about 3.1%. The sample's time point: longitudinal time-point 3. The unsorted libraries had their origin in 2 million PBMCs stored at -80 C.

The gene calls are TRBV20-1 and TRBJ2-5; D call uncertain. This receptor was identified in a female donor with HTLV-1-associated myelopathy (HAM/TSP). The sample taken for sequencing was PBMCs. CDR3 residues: CSARAIGSLSQETQYF. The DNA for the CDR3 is TGCAGTGCTAGAGCCATCGGCAGCCTATCACAAGAGACCCAGTACTTC.